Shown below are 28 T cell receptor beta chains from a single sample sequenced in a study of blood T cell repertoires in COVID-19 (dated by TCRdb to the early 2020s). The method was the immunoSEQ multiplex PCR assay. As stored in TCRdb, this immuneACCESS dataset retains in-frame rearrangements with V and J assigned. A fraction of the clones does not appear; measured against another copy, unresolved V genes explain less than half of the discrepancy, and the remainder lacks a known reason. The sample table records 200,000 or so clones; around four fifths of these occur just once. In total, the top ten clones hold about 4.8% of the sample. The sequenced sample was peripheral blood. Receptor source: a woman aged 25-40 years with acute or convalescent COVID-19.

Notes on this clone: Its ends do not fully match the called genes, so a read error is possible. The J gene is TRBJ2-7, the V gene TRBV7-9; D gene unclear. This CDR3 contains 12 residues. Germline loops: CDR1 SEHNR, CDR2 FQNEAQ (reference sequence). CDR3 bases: TGTGCCAGCAGCTTAGGGCAGGTCCTGTGGAACTTC. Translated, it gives CASSLGQVLWNF.

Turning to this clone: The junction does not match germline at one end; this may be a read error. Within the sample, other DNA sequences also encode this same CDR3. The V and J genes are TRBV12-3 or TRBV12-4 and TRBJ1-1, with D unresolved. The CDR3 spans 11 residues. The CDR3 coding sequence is TGTGCTAGCAGTCTACCCCTTGAAGCTTTCTTT. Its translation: CASSLPLEAFF.

CDR3 bases: TGTGCCAGTAGTATGAAAAGCGGGAGCGTTACAGATACGCAGTATTTT. This codes for CASSMKSGSVTDTQYF. The gene calls are TRBV19 and TRBJ2-3, with TRBD2 identical over 8 bases. Trimming at V came to 3 bases and at J to 3 bases, leaving 8 bases not matched to a gene. The CDR3 contains 16 residues. Germline V CDR1 and CDR2: LNHDA, SQIVND (reference sequence).

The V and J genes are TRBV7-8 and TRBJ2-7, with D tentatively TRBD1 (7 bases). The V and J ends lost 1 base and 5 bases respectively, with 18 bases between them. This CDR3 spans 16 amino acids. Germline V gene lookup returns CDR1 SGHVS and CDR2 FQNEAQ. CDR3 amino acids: CASSLEGAGPGDEQYF. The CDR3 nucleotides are TGTGCCAGCAGCTTAGAGGGGGCTGGGCCGGGGGACGAGCAGTACTTC.

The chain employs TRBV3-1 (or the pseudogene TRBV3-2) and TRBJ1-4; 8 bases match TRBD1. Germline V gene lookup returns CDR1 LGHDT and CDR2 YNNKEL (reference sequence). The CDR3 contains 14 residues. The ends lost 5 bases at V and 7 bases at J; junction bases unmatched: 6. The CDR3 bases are TGTGCCAGCAGCATCAGGACAGGGTTTGAAAAACTGTTTTTT. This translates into CASSIRTGFEKLFF.

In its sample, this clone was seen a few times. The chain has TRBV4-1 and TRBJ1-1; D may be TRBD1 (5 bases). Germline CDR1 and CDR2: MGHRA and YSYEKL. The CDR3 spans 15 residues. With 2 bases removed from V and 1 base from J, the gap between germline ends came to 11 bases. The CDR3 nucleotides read TGCGCCAGCAGCCAATCGGACAACCCGAACACTGAAGCTTTCTTT. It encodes CASSQSDNPNTEAFF.

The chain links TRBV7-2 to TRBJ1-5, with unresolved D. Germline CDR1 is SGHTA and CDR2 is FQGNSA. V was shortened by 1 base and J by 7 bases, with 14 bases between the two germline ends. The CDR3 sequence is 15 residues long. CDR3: CASSLDDRGRQPQHF. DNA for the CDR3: TGTGCCAGCAGCTTAGATGATCGGGGTCGGCAGCCCCAGCATTTT.

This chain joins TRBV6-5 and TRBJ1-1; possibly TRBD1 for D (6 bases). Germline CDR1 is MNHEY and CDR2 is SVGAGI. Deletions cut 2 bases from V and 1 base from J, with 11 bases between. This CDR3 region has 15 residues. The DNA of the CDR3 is TGTGCCAGCAGTTACGGGGAGGGGGGGAACACTGAAGCTTTCTTT. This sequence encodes CASSYGEGGNTEAFF.

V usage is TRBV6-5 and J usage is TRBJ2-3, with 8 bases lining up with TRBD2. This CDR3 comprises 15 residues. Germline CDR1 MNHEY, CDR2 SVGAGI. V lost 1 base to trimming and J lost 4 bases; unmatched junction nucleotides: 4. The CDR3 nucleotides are TGTGCCAGCAGTTACTATGGGGGACTAGCAGATACGCAGTATTTT. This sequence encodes CASSYYGGLADTQYF.

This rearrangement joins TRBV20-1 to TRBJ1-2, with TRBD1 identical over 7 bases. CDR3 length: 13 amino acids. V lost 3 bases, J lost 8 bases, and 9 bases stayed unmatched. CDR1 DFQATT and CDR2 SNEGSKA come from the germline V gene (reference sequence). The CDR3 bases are TGCAGTGCTAGTAGACGACAGGGAGGAGGCTACACCTTC. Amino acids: CSASRRQGGGYTF.

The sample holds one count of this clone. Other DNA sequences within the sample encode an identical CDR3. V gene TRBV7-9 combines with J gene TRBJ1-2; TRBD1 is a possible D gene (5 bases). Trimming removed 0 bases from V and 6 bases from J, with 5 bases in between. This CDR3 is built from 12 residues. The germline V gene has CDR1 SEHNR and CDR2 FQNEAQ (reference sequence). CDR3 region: CASSLAGDGYTF. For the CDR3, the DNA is TGTGCCAGCAGCTTAGCAGGGGATGGCTACACCTTC.

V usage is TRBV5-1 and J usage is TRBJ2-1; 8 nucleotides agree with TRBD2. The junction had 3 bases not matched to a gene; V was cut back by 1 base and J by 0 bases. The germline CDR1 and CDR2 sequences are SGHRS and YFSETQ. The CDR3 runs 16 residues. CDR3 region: CASSLLAGTSYNEQFF. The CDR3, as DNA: TGCGCCAGCAGCTTGTTAGCGGGAACCTCCTACAATGAGCAGTTCTTC.

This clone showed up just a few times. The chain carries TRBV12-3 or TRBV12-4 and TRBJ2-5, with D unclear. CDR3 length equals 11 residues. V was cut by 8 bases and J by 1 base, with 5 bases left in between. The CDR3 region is CASASQETQYF. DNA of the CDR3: TGTGCCAGCGCTAGCCAAGAGACCCAGTACTTC.

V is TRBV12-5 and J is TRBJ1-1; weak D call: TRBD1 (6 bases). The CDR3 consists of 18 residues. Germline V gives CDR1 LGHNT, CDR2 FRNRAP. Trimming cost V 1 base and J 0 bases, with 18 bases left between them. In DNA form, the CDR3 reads TGTGCTAGTGGTTTGGACCCGGTGGGGGCGGGGGTGAACACTGAAGCTTTCTTT. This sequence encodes CASGLDPVGAGVNTEAFF.

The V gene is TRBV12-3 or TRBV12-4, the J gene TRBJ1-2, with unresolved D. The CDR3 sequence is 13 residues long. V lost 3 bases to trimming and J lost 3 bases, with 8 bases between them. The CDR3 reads CASSFKGDYGYTF. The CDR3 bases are TGTGCCAGCAGTTTTAAGGGAGACTATGGCTACACCTTC.

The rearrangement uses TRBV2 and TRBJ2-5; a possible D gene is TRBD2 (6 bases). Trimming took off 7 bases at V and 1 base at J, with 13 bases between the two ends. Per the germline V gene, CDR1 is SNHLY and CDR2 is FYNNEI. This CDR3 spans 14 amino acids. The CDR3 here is CASKGVAVQETQYF. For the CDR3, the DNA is TGTGCCAGCAAAGGGGTAGCGGTCCAAGAGACCCAGTACTTC.

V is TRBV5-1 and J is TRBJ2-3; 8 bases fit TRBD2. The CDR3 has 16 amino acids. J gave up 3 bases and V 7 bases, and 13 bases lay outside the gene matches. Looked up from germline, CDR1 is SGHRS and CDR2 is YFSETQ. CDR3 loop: CASRAGGSRVTDTQYF. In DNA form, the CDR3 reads TGCGCCAGCCGGGCGGGGGGTAGCAGGGTAACAGATACGCAGTATTTT. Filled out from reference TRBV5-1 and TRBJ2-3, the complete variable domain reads KAGVTQTPRYLIKTRGQQVTLSCSPISGHRSVSWYQQTPGQGLQFLFEYFSETQRNKGNFPGRFSGRQFSNSRSEMNVSTLELGDSALYLCASRAGGSRVTDTQYFGPGTRLTVL.

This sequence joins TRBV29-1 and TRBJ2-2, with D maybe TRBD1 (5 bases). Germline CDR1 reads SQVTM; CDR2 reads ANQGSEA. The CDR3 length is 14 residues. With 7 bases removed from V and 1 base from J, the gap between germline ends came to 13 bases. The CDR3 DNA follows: TGCAGCGCCCCCGTAAGGGGGAACACCGGGGAGCTGTTTTTT. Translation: CSAPVRGNTGELFF.

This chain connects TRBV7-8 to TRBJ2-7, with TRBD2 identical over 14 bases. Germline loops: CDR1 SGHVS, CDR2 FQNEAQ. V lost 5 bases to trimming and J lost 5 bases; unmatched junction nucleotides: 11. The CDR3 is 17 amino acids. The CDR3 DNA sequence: TGTGCCAGCAGCCCCAAGGGGGGGACTAGCGGGAGAAACGAGCAGTACTTC. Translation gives CASSPKGGTSGRNEQYF.

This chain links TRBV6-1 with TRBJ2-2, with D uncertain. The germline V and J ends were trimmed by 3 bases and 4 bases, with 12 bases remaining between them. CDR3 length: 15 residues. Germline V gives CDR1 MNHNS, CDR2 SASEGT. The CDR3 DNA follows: TGTGCCAGCAGTGAGCCAGGTCTTACCACCGGGGAGCTGTTTTTT. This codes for CASSEPGLTTGELFF.

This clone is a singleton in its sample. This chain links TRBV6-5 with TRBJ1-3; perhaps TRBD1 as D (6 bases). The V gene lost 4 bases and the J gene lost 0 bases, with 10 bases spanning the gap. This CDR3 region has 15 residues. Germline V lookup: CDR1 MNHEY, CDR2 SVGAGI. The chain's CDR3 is CASSSTGYSGNTIYF. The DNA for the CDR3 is TGTGCCAGCAGTTCAACAGGGTACTCTGGAAACACCATATATTTT.

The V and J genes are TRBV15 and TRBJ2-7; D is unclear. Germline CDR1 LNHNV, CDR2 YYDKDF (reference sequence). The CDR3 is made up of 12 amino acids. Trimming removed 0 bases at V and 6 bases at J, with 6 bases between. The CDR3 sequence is CATSRDLSEQYF. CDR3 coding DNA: TGTGCCACCAGCAGAGATCTCTCCGAGCAGTACTTC.

CDR3 bases: TGTGCCAGTAGTACCGCACTTAATAGCAATCAGCCCCAGCATTTT. This translates into CASSTALNSNQPQHF. V is TRBV19 and J is TRBJ1-5; no firm D call. Trimming left V 4 bases short and J 0 bases short, with 10 bases between. Germline assignment: CDR1 LNHDA and CDR2 SQIVND (reference sequence). The CDR3 extends over 15 amino acids.

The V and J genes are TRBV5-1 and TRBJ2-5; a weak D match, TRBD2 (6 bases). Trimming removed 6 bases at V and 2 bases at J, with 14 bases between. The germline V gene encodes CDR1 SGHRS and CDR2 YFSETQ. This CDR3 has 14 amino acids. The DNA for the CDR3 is TGCGCCAGCAACGGGGGAGTTTGGCAAGAGACCCAGTACTTC. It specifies CASNGGVWQETQYF.

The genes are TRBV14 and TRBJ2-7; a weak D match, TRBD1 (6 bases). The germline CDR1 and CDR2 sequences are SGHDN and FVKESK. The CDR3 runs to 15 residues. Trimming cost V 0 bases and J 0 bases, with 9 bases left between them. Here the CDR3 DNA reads TGTGCCAGCAGCCAAGAGAGACAGGTCTCCTACGAGCAGTACTTC. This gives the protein CASSQERQVSYEQYF.

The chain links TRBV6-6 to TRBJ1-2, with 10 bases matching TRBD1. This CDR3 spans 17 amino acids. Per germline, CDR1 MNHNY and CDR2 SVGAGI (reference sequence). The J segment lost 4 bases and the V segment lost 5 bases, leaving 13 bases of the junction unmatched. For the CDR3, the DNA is TGTGCCAGCAGTCCACTGGGACAGGGGACATCGCCCTATGGCTACACCTTC. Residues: CASSPLGQGTSPYGYTF.

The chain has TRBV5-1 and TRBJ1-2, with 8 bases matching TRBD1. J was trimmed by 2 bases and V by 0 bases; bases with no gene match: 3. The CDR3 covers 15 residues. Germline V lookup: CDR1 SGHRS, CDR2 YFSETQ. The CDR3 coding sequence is TGCGCCAGCAGCTTGGCACAGGGGGGGAACTATGGCTACACCTTC. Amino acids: CASSLAQGGNYGYTF.

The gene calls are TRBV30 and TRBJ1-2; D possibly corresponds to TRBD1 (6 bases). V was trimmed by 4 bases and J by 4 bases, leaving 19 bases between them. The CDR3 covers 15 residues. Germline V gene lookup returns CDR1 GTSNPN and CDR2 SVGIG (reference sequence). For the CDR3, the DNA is TGTGCCTGGAACTTCGGACAGCAGATAGGCTATGGCTACACCTTC. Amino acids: CAWNFGQQIGYGYTF.